The 9 T cell receptor beta chains reported below all come from one sample, sequenced in a study of blood T cell repertoires in COVID-19. The repertoire was sequenced with immunoSEQ multiplex PCR; TCRdb's copy has only in-frame clones and lacks some. The sample includes around 200,000 clones, more than 70% seen only once; the top ten take 2.8%. The sequenced sample consisted of peripheral blood. These receptors all stem from a woman of 80 years or more with active or convalescent COVID-19.

The chain joins TRBV27 to TRBJ1-6, with 8 bases that match TRBD1. The V gene end was trimmed by 6 bases and the J gene end by 8 bases; junction bases not matched to a gene: 12. Per the germline V gene, CDR1 is MNHEY and CDR2 is SMNVEV (reference sequence). The CDR3 is 16 amino acids. CDR3 nucleotide sequence: TGTGCCAGCAGAAGGTATCAGGGGGCCGAGGATTCACCCCTCCACTTT. This translates into CASRRYQGAEDSPLHF.

The chain joins TRBV2 to TRBJ2-7; D remains unclear. The CDR3 extends over 13 amino acids. Trimming took off 2 bases at V and 2 bases at J, with 7 bases between the two ends. Germline-derived CDR1 and CDR2 are SNHLY and FYNNEI. This CDR3 is CASSEYSTYEQYF. CDR3 in DNA: TGTGCCAGCAGTGAATACAGTACCTACGAGCAGTACTTC. The full variable domain, with the rest looked up from reference TRBV2 and TRBJ2-7, is EPEVTQTPSHQVTQMGQEVILRCVPISNHLYFYWYRQILGQKVEFLVSFYNNEISEKSEIFDDQFSVERPDGSNFTLKIRSTKLEDSAMYFCASSEYSTYEQYFGPGTRLTVT.

The chain has TRBV5-1 and TRBJ1-1, with D unclear. V lost 5 bases to trimming and J lost 3 bases, with 14 bases between them. The CDR3 has 14 amino acids. CDR1 is SGHRS and CDR2 is YFSETQ in the germline V gene. The CDR3 DNA reads TGCGCCAGCAGTTTCCGGTCCCTGGACACTGAAGCTTTCTTT. Protein product: CASSFRSLDTEAFF.

This clone has just a few counts. V usage is TRBV3-1 (or the pseudogene TRBV3-2) and J usage is TRBJ1-1; tentative D call: TRBD1 (6 bases). With 2 bases removed from V and 0 bases from J, the gap between germline ends came to 10 bases. This CDR3 is built from 15 residues. Per the germline V gene, CDR1 is LGHDT and CDR2 is YNNKEL (reference sequence). In DNA, the CDR3 is TGTGCCAGCAGCCAATTGGGACAATTGAACACTGAAGCTTTCTTT. Translating it yields CASSQLGQLNTEAFF.

Comments on this clone: In the same sample, other DNA sequences code for this CDR3. The J gene is TRBJ1-2, the V gene TRBV18, with 9 bases that match TRBD1. This CDR3 region has 15 residues. CDR1 is KGHSH, CDR2 LQKENI, per germline. Trimming removed 1 base from V and 4 bases from J; junction bases left unmatched: 4. The CDR3 reads CASSPRGQGPYGYTF. The CDR3 nucleotides are TGTGCCAGCTCACCACGGGGACAGGGCCCCTATGGCTACACCTTC. The variable domain in full, completed from reference TRBV18 and TRBJ1-2, reads NAGVMQNPRHLVRRRGQEARLRCSPMKGHSHVYWYRQLPEEGLKFMVYLQKENIIDESGMPKERFSAEFPKEGPSILRIQQVVRGDSAAYFCASSPRGQGPYGYTFGSGTRLTVV.

V and J are TRBV27 and TRBJ2-1; 8 bases map to TRBD1. Germline V gives CDR1 MNHEY, CDR2 SMNVEV (reference sequence). The CDR3 loop spans 14 amino acids. J lost 6 bases, V lost 3 bases, and 4 bases had no gene match. The CDR3 reads CASSFRGPGNEQFF. In DNA form, the CDR3 reads TGTGCCAGCAGTTTCAGGGGGCCGGGCAATGAGCAGTTCTTC.

The V and J genes are TRBV5-5 and TRBJ1-5; TRBD1 matches 9 bases. The CDR3 consists of 15 residues. Germline lookup yields CDR1 SGHKS and CDR2 YYEKEE (reference sequence). V was pared by 1 base and J by 7 bases, with 6 bases of the junction left unmatched. CDR3 coding DNA: TGTGCCAGCAGCTTGACAGGGGGCCAGGGACAGCCCCAGCATTTT. Translated: CASSLTGGQGQPQHF. The full variable domain, completed using reference TRBV5-5 and TRBJ1-5, is DAGVTQSPTHLIKTRGQQVTLRCSPISGHKSVSWYQQVLGQGPQFIFQYYEKEERGRGNFPDRFSARQFPNYSSELNVNALLLGDSALYLCASSLTGGQGQPQHFGDGTRLSIL.

This chain joins TRBV7-8 and TRBJ1-2; a possible D gene is TRBD1 (6 bases). V was trimmed by 1 base and J by 4 bases, leaving 13 bases between them. This CDR3 is built from 15 residues. Germline V gene data show CDR1 as SGHVS and CDR2 as FQNEAQ. For the CDR3, the DNA is TGTGCCAGCAGCTTAGGGGTGGGGGCCGGCTATGGCTACACCTTC. Translation gives CASSLGVGAGYGYTF.

This clone appeared a few times. This sample includes further DNA sequences coding for the same CDR3. The J gene is TRBJ2-4, the V gene TRBV2; D gene ambiguous. Trimming took 4 bases from V and 5 from J, leaving 9 bases between them. CDR1 is SNHLY, CDR2 FYNNEI, per germline. This CDR3 region has 13 residues. The CDR3 spells CASSVVRENIQYF. The CDR3, as DNA: TGTGCCAGCAGTGTGGTAAGAGAAAACATTCAGTACTTC.